This is a list of T cell receptor beta chains from one sample in a study of technical replicates of blood from a handful of donors. Assay used: immunoSEQ multiplex PCR; TCRdb lists only in-frame clones, some missing. The table lists just under 60,000 clones, roughly nine tenths of them singletons. Sequencing input: PBMCs. The receptors here all came from a human donor in good health. Some clones in this sample may be carry-over from other donors' samples. Both conserved end residues are part of each CDR3. A D gene is named only where the DNA matches it firmly. Size tells how often a clone was seen (once, few, many) or the class of an expanded clone, and some rows leave it out.

>-|-|TRBJ2-3|TRBV7-7
CASSPQGISTDTQYF
TGTGCCAGCAGCCCACAGGGTATTAGCACAGATACGCAGTATTTT
>TRBD1|-|TRBJ2-7|TRBV6-5
CASSLAGTEAHEQYF
TGTGCCAGCAGTTTGGCTGGGACAGAGGCCCACGAGCAGTACTTC
>-|-|TRBJ1-5|TRBV18
CASSRQSNQPQHF
TGTGCCAGCTCACGGCAAAGCAATCAGCCCCAGCATTTT
>TRBD1|-|TRBJ1-4|TRBV7-2
CASSPTGVGEKLFF
TGTGCCAGCAGCCCAACAGGGGTCGGGGAAAAACTGTTTTTT
>TRBD2|-|TRBJ2-1|TRBV4-3
CASSPSGGSYNEQFF
TGCGCCAGCAGCCCTAGCGGGGGCTCCTACAATGAGCAGTTCTTC
>TRBD1|-|TRBJ2-7|TRBV11-3
CASSQGDRGSYEQYF
TGTGCCAGCAGCCAAGGGGACAGGGGTTCCTACGAGCAGTACTTC
>TRBD2|-|TRBJ2-7|TRBV4-2
CASSPEGGYEQYF
TGTGCCAGCAGCCCAGAGGGAGGGTACGAGCAGTACTTC
>TRBD1|-|TRBJ2-2|TRBV27
CASSPMPLRQGPGELFF
TGTGCCAGCAGCCCTATGCCCTTGAGACAGGGGCCCGGGGAGCTGTTTTTT
>-|-|TRBJ1-5|TRBV18
CASSHGSLDQPQHF
TGTGCCAGCTCACACGGGTCGTTGGATCAGCCCCAGCATTTT
>TRBD2|-|TRBJ2-1|TRBV19
CASRDGGKDNEQFF
TGTGCCAGTAGGGACGGGGGGAAAGACAATGAGCAGTTCTTC
>-|-|TRBJ1-5|TRBV7-2
CASSLVRGFNQPQHF
TGTGCCAGCAGCTTAGTCAGGGGATTCAATCAGCCCCAGCATTTT
>TRBD2|-|TRBJ2-1|TRBV6-1
CASIGASGGAGEQFF
TGTGCCAGCATTGGGGCTAGCGGGGGGGCCGGAGAGCAGTTCTTC
>-|-|TRBJ2-7|TRBV11-2
CASSLAPREYYEQYF
TGTGCCAGCAGCTTAGCTCCACGGGAATACTACGAGCAGTACTTC
>-|-|TRBJ1-1|TRBV5-6
CASSLGGTNTEAFF
TGTGCCAGCAGCTTGGGGGGCACGAACACTGAAGCTTTCTTT
>-|-|TRBJ1-1|TRBV18
CASSRGGENTEAFF
TGTGCCAGCTCACGCGGGGGGGAGAACACTGAAGCTTTCTTT
>-|-|TRBJ2-1|TRBV30
CAWSSDSYNEQFF
TGTGCCTGGAGCAGCGACTCCTACAATGAGCAGTTCTTC
>TRBD1|-|TRBJ2-1|TRBV4-3
CASSQERDRPYNEQFF
TGCGCCAGCAGCCAAGAAAGGGACAGGCCATACAATGAGCAGTTCTTC
>TRBD2|-|TRBJ2-1|TRBV2
CASSKSGSSYNEQFF
TGTGCCAGCAGTAAAAGCGGGAGCTCCTACAATGAGCAGTTCTTC
>TRBD2|-|TRBJ2-7|TRBV4-1
CASSQSPLAGGPYEQYF
TGCGCCAGCAGCCAAAGCCCCCTAGCGGGGGGACCCTACGAGCAGTACTTC
>-|-|TRBJ2-1|TRBV7-9
CASSPTGKFYNEQFF
TGTGCCAGCAGCCCAACAGGGAAATTCTACAATGAGCAGTTCTTC
>TRBD1|once|TRBJ1-2|TRBV12-5
CASGFKQGSGYTF
TGTGCTAGTGGCTTCAAACAGGGGTCTGGCTACACCTTC
>TRBD2|-|TRBJ2-3|TRBV9
CASSVGLAGGGTDTQYF
TGTGCCAGCAGCGTAGGACTAGCGGGGGGGGGCACAGATACGCAGTATTTT
>TRBD1|-|TRBJ1-1|TRBV29-1
CSVEVPGQGAPF
TGCAGCGTTGAAGTCCCGGGACAGGGGGCTCCTTTT
>-|-|TRBJ2-7|TRBV11-2
CASSSGRGLDSYEQYF
TGTGCCAGCAGCTCCGGGCGGGGTTTGGACTCCTACGAGCAGTACTTC
>TRBD2|once|TRBJ2-2|TRBV5-1
CASSLPSGNTGELFF
TGCGCCAGCAGCTTGCCTAGCGGTAACACCGGGGAGCTGTTTTTT
>TRBD1|-|TRBJ1-1|TRBV13
CASSRGQRNTEAFF
TGTGCCAGCTCGAGGGGGCAGAGAAACACTGAAGCTTTCTTT
>-|-|TRBJ1-6|TRBV7-2
CASSFSEAGGSYNSPLHF
TGTGCCAGCAGCTTCTCAGAAGCGGGGGGCTCCTATAATTCACCCCTCCACTTT
>TRBD1|-|TRBJ1-5|TRBV7-2
CASSSEPGGRYQPQHF
TGTGCCAGCAGCTCCGAGCCAGGGGGACGTTATCAGCCCCAGCATTTT
>-|once|TRBJ2-5|TRBV2
CASTEDSPRGTQYF
TGTGCCAGCACTGAGGACAGTCCAAGAGGGACCCAGTACTTC
>TRBD1|-|TRBJ2-7|TRBV2
CASSENRGPYEQYF
TGTGCCAGCAGTGAGAACAGGGGGCCCTACGAGCAGTACTTC
>TRBD2|-|TRBJ2-1|TRBV2
CASSGGLAYEQFF
TGTGCCAGCAGTGGAGGACTAGCCTATGAGCAGTTCTTC
>TRBD2|-|TRBJ2-7|TRBV11-2
CASSLASGGFYEQYF
TGTGCCAGCAGCTTAGCTAGCGGGGGCTTCTACGAGCAGTACTTC
>TRBD1|-|TRBJ2-2|TRBV9
CASSDRQGSKQYTGELFF
TGTGCCAGCAGCGACAGACAGGGTAGCAAGCAGTACACCGGGGAGCTGTTTTTT
>-|-|TRBJ2-3|TRBV5-1
CASSLVIAGTDTQYF
TGCGCCAGCAGCTTGGTGATAGCGGGCACAGATACGCAGTATTTT
>-|-|TRBJ2-3|TRBV2
CASSRQGRTDTQYF
TGTGCCAGCAGTAGGCAGGGAAGAACAGATACGCAGTATTTT
>-|-|TRBJ2-2|TRBV25-1
CASSPRGPNTGELFF
TGTGCCAGCAGCCCCAGGGGCCCGAACACCGGGGAGCTGTTTTTT
>-|-|TRBJ1-1|TRBV9
CASSATTGPNTEAFF
TGTGCCAGCAGCGCGACGACAGGACCGAACACTGAAGCTTTCTTT
>TRBD1|few|TRBJ1-5|TRBV6-1
CASSEGQRNQPQHF
TGTGCCAGCAGTGAGGGACAGAGGAATCAGCCCCAGCATTTT
>-|-|TRBJ2-3|TRBV29-1
CSVTPATRSTDTQYF
TGCAGCGTCACCCCGGCGACTCGCTCCACAGATACGCAGTATTTT
>-|-|TRBJ2-1|TRBV18
CASSPLGDEQFF
TGTGCCAGCTCACCATTGGGAGATGAGCAGTTCTTC
>TRBD2|-|TRBJ2-5|TRBV2
CASSEGLAAETQYF
TGTGCCAGCAGTGAGGGACTAGCGGCCGAGACCCAGTACTTC
>-|-|TRBJ1-1|TRBV2
CASRRGGSPEAFF
TGTGCCAGCAGGAGAGGGGGAAGTCCCGAAGCTTTCTTT
>-|-|TRBJ1-6|TRBV7-8
CASSLAPGVAYNSPLHF
TGTGCCAGCAGCTTAGCCCCCGGGGTAGCCTATAATTCACCCCTCCACTTT
>TRBD2|-|TRBJ2-7|TRBV7-9
CASSSITGTRIYEQYF
TGTGCCAGCAGCTCGATCACAGGGACTAGAATCTACGAGCAGTACTTC
>-|few|TRBJ1-5|TRBV2
CASSPRWATTGNQPQHF
TGTGCCAGCAGTCCAAGGTGGGCCACTACAGGGAACCAGCCCCAGCATTTT
>-|-|TRBJ1-5|TRBV6-1
CASISRPGPNQPQHF
TGTGCCAGCATTAGCCGACCAGGGCCCAATCAGCCCCAGCATTTT
>TRBD2|-|TRBJ2-7|TRBV7-9
CASSPGTSGSGEQYF
TGTGCCAGCAGCCCCGGGACTAGCGGGAGTGGCGAGCAGTACTTC
>TRBD1|-|TRBJ1-5|TRBV6-1
CASSEYLTGGQPQHF
TGTGCCAGCAGTGAATATTTGACAGGGGGCCAGCCCCAGCATTTT
>TRBD1|-|TRBJ2-6|TRBV9
CASSVDPGGAGANVLTF
TGTGCCAGCAGCGTAGATCCAGGGGGCGCTGGGGCCAACGTCCTGACTTTC
>-|-|TRBJ1-5|TRBV5-5
CASSRVGQPQHF
TGTGCCAGCAGCCGGGTCGGGCAGCCCCAGCATTTT
>-|-|TRBJ2-7|TRBV6-1
CASSQGRGYEQYF
TGTGCCAGCAGTCAGGGGAGGGGGTACGAGCAGTACTTC
>-|-|TRBJ2-5|TRBV5-4
CASSTLAQGQAQYF
TGTGCCAGCAGCACTCTCGCACAGGGCCAGGCCCAGTACTTC
>TRBD2|-|TRBJ2-6|TRBV4-3
CASSQPSSGSGANVLTF
TGCGCCAGCAGCCAACCTTCTAGCGGCTCTGGGGCCAACGTCCTGACTTTC
>-|-|TRBJ2-1|TRBV29-1
CSVGHNEQFF
TGCAGCGTGGGGCACAATGAGCAGTTCTTC